Listed here are 2 T cell receptor beta chains from one sample, sequenced in a study of T cell responses to AZD1222 COVID-19 vaccine. Clones were read by immunoSEQ multiplex PCR, and TCRdb kept only the in-frame ones, dropping some. Among under 80,000 clones listed, around 84% were seen once. Sequenced here: peripheral blood, sampled on day 0 of AZD1222 vaccination. The receptors derive from an adult in good health.

This clone was seen just once. CDR3 DNA sequence: TGTGCCAGCAGCCAAGTTTTCTACGAGCAGTACTTC. Protein product: CASSQVFYEQYF. The chain recombines TRBV3-1 (or the pseudogene TRBV3-2) with TRBJ2-7; D is ambiguous. There are 12 residues in the CDR3. CDR1 LGHDT and CDR2 YNNKEL come from the germline V gene (reference sequence). Trimming removed 1 base at V and 3 bases at J, with 4 bases between.

This chain uses TRBV30 with TRBJ2-7, with 7 bases that match TRBD1. The CDR3 totals 12 residues. Germline assignment: CDR1 GTSNPN and CDR2 SVGIG (reference sequence). The V gene end was trimmed by 3 bases and the J gene end by 7 bases; junction bases not matched to a gene: 6. In DNA, the CDR3 is TGTGCCTGGAGGACAGGGCCGAGGGAGCAGTACTTC. Translating it yields CAWRTGPREQYF.